Listed below are T cell receptor beta chains from one sample, sequenced in a study of identical twins. TCRdb recomputed calls from the 5' RACE reads with MiXCR, one row per CDR3 protein. The sample yields 700,000 or so distinct CDR3 sequences, around 8.3% seen once. The sample was also reused in another study, on yellow fever vaccine responses in identical twins.

What was sequenced was PBMCs. These receptors were obtained from a woman aged 18 to 35 in good health. The CDR3 runs from the conserved cysteine through the conserved F or W. D genes are given only for firm matches. A row's size may be missing; if present it is once, few, many or a size class.

>TRBJ2-7|many|TRBD2|TRBV9
TGTGCCAGCGGCGGGAGAATCCCCTACGAGCAGTACTTC
CASGGRIPYEQYF
>TRBJ2-1|.|TRBD1|TRBV3-1
TGTGCCAGCAGCCACCCGGGACAGTGGAATGAGCAGTTCTTC
CASSHPGQWNEQFF
>TRBJ2-2|.|.|TRBV6-6
TGTGCCAGCTACACCGGGGAGCTGTTTTTT
CASYTGELFF
>TRBJ2-3|few|.|TRBV28
TGTGCCAGCAGTTCTTGGGGACTTAACACAGATACGCAGTATTTT
CASSSWGLNTDTQYF
>TRBJ2-3|many|.|TRBV7-9
TGTGCCAGCAGCCCCCCATGGGTAGGAGATACGCAGTATTTT
CASSPPWVGDTQYF
>TRBJ2-3|many|TRBD2|TRBV12-3/TRBV12-4
TGTGCCAGCAGAAAACTAGCGGGGAGGGCAGATACGCAGTATTTT
CASRKLAGRADTQYF
>TRBJ2-7|few|TRBD2|TRBV13
TGTGCCAGCAGCCCAGGACTAGCGGGAAGGTCCTACGAGCAGTACTTC
CASSPGLAGRSYEQYF
>TRBJ2-2|few|.|TRBV4-1
TGCGCCAGCAGCCAACTTGAAACAGGGTCCGGGGAGCTGTTTTTT
CASSQLETGSGELFF
>TRBJ2-1|.|.|TRBV2
TGTGCCAGCGTCGACATATTCTACAATGAGCAGTTCTTC
CASVDIFYNEQFF
>TRBJ2-1|few|TRBD2|TRBV24-1
TGTGCCACCAGTGATTACCTAGCGGGGGGCTACAATGAGCAGTTCTTC
CATSDYLAGGYNEQFF
>TRBJ2-3|many|TRBD2|TRBV6-5
TGTGCCAGCAGTTACACCGGGGGGGCCGCGGATACGCAGTATTTT
CASSYTGGAADTQYF
>TRBJ2-1|.|.|TRBV3-1
TGTGCCAGCAGCCAAGGGGTTCGTCGGGGCTCCTACAATGAGCAGTTCTTC
CASSQGVRRGSYNEQFF
>TRBJ2-7|many|TRBD2|TRBV7-9
TGTGCCAGCAGCCACAGACTAGCCCACGAGCAGTACTTC
CASSHRLAHEQYF
>TRBJ2-3|.|.|TRBV29-1
TGCAGCGTTGAAGGCCCCAGGGCTACAGATACGCAGTATTTT
CSVEGPRATDTQYF
>TRBJ2-7|.|TRBD1|TRBV7-6
TGTGCCAGCAGCTTAGCTGGACAGGCGCCCTACGAGCAGTACTTC
CASSLAGQAPYEQYF
>TRBJ2-1|few|.|TRBV5-4
TGTGCCAGCAGCTCCATCGGAGGGGTGGGTGAGCAGTTCTTC
CASSSIGGVGEQFF
>TRBJ1-4|.|TRBD1|TRBV18
TGTGCCAGCTCACCAGGGGACAGATATGAAAAACTGTTTTTT
CASSPGDRYEKLFF
>TRBJ2-7|.|.|TRBV20-1
TGCAGTGCTAGAGATCTCTCGGACTACGAGCAGTACTTC
CSARDLSDYEQYF
>TRBJ1-2|few|.|TRBV28
TGTGCCAGCAGTTTTGCCAACAACCAGGGTGGCTACACCTTC
CASSFANNQGGYTF
>TRBJ2-1|.|.|TRBV6-1
TGTGCCACCCTGCCCCGGCAGGCATACAATGAGCAGTTCTTC
CATLPRQAYNEQFF
>TRBJ2-2|.|TRBD2|TRBV3-1
TGTACCAGCCATGCCTCACCGGGACTAGCGGGAGGCCGTCCCGGGGAGCTGTTTTTT
CTSHASPGLAGGRPGELFF
>TRBJ2-7|.|.|TRBV10-3
TGTGCCATCAGTGAGTCGGGACGGCACAACCTCTACGAGCAGTACTTC
CAISESGRHNLYEQYF
>TRBJ1-2|few|.|TRBV6-2/TRBV6-3
TGTGCCAGCAGTTTCGATACAGGGAACCCCACGGACTATGGCTACACCTTC
CASSFDTGNPTDYGYTF
>TRBJ2-7|.|.|TRBV6-1
TGTGCCAGCAATGAAGGCGGGAACCCCTACGAGCAGTACTTC
CASNEGGNPYEQYF
>TRBJ2-5|.|.|TRBV28
TGTGCCAGCAGTTTATGGAGTGGGGACGCGTACCAAGAGACCCAGTACTTC
CASSLWSGDAYQETQYF
>TRBJ2-7|few|TRBD2|TRBV3-1
TGTGCCAGCACCCGAGAAGCACTAGCGGGAGTCTACGAGCAGTACTTC
CASTREALAGVYEQYF
>TRBJ2-1|.|.|TRBV20-1
TGCAGTGCCCTCGGGGTGCGTTTGAATGAGCAGTTCTTC
CSALGVRLNEQFF
>TRBJ2-2|.|.|TRBV6-2/TRBV6-3
TGTGCCAGCAGTTACGGACACCTTGGCACCGGGGAGCTGTTTTTT
CASSYGHLGTGELFF
>TRBJ2-5|few|TRBD1|TRBV20-1
TGCAGTGCTGACGGACAGGGGGCCGTGGAGACCCAGTACTTC
CSADGQGAVETQYF
>TRBJ2-3|few|.|TRBV25-1
TGTGCCACCACCTCAGATACGCAGTATTTT
CATTSDTQYF
>TRBJ2-1|.|.|TRBV10-3
TGTGCCATCAGTGAGCAAACTGAGCAGTTCTTC
CAISEQTEQFF
>TRBJ2-1|.|.|TRBV7-2
TGTGCCAGCAGCTTAACCCCCGCTGGGGCCTATAATGAGCAGTTCTTC
CASSLTPAGAYNEQFF
>TRBJ2-3|few|TRBD2|TRBV10-3
TGTGCCATCAGTGTCCTTATGGGAGGGAGCACAGATACGCAGTATTTT
CAISVLMGGSTDTQYF
>TRBJ2-7|.|.|TRBV7-9
TGTGCCAGCAGCTCTTATAGCTCCTACGAGCAGTACTTC
CASSSYSSYEQYF
>TRBJ1-4|.|.|TRBV7-9
TGTGCCAGCAGCTCCTATGAAAAACTGTTTTTT
CASSSYEKLFF
>TRBJ2-7|few|.|TRBV6-1
TGTGCCAGCGACATCTCCTACGAGCAGTACTTC
CASDISYEQYF
>TRBJ2-1|many|TRBD1|TRBV24-1
TGTGCCACCAGTGACAGACAGGGGGGGCAAAATGAGCAGTTCTTC
CATSDRQGGQNEQFF